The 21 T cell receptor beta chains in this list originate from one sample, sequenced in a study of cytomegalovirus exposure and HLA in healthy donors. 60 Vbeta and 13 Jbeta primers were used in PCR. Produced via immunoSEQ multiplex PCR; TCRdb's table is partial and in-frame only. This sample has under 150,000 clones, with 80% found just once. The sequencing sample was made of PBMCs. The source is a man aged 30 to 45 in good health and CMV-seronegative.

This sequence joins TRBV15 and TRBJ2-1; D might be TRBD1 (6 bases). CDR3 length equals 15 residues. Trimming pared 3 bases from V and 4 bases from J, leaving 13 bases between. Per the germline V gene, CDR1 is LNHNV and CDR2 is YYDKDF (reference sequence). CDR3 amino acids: CATSRNRVFYNEQFF. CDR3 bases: TGTGCCACCAGCAGGAACAGGGTTTTTTACAATGAGCAGTTCTTC.

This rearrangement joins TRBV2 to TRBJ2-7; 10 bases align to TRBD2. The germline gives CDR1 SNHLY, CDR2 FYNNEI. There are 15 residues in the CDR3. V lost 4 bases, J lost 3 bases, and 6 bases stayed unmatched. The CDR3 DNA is TGTGCCAGCAGTGTGGTGGCTAGCGGGAGCTACGAGCAGTACTTC. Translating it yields CASSVVASGSYEQYF.

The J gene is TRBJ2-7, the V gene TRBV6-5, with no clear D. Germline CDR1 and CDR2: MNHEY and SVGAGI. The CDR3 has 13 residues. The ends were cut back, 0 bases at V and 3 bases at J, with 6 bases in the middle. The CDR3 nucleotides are TGTGCCAGCAGTTACTCTGGCAGCTACGAGCAGTACTTC. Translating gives CASSYSGSYEQYF.

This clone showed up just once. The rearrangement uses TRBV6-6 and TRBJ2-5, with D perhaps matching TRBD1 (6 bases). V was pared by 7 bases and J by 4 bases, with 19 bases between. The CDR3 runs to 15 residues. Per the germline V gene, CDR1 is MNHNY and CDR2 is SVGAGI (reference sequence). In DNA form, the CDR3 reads TGTGCCAGCAACCCCAACAGGGCCATCGGAGAGACCCAGTACTTC. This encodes CASNPNRAIGETQYF.

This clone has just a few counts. The CDR3 spells CASSEAAGSTDTQYF. The CDR3 coding sequence is TGTGCCAGCAGTGAAGCGGCAGGGTCGACAGATACGCAGTATTTT. The chain has TRBV6-1 and TRBJ2-3, with D possibly being TRBD1 (5 bases). Germline CDR1 and CDR2: MNHNS and SASEGT. This CDR3 comprises 15 residues. Trimming removed 0 bases at V and 3 bases at J, with 10 bases between.

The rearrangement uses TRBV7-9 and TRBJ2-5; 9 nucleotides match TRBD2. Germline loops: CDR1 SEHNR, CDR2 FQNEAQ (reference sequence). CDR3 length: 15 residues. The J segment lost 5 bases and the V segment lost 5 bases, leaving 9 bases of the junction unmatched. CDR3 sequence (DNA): TGTGCCAGCAGCCCGGCGGGGGGGACTGAGGAGACCCAGTACTTC. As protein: CASSPAGGTEETQYF.

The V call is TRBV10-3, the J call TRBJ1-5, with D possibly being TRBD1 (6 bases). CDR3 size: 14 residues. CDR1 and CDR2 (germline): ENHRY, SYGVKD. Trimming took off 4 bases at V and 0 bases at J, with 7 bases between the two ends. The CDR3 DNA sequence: TGTGCCATCAGTGCACAGGGTAGCAATCAGCCCCAGCATTTT. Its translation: CAISAQGSNQPQHF.

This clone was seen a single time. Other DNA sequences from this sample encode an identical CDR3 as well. The CDR3 reads CASSLAGSGYEQYF. As DNA, the CDR3 is TGCGCCAGCAGCTTGGCCGGGAGTGGGTACGAGCAGTACTTC. This chain uses TRBV5-1 with TRBJ2-7; tentatively, D is TRBD2 (6 bases). The germline V gene encodes CDR1 SGHRS and CDR2 YFSETQ. V lost 0 bases to trimming and J lost 4 bases, with 11 bases between them. The CDR3 is 14 amino acids.

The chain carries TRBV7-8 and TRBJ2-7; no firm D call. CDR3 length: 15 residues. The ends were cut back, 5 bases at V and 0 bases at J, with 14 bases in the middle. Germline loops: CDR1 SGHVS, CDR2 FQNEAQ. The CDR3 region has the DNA TGTGCCAGCAGCCCCATGACTCCAAGCTCCTACGAGCAGTACTTC. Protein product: CASSPMTPSSYEQYF.

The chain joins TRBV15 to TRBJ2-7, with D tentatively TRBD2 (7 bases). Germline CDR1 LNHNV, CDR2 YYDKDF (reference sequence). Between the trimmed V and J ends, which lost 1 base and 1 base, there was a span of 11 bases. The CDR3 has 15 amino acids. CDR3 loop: CATSRGEGGSYEQYF. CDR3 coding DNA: TGTGCCACCAGCAGAGGCGAGGGGGGGTCCTACGAGCAGTACTTC.

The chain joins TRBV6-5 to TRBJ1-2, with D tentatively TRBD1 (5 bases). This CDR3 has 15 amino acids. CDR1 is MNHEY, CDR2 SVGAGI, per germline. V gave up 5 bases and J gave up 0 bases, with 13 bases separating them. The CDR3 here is CASSRRQTSNYGYTF. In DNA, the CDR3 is TGTGCCAGCAGTCGCCGACAGACTTCTAACTATGGCTACACCTTC.

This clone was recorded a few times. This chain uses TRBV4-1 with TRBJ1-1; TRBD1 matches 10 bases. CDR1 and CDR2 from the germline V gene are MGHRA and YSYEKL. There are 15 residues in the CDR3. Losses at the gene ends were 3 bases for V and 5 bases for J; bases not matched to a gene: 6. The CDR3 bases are TGCGCCAGCAGCCACGACGACAGGGGGCAAACTGAAGCTTTCTTT. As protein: CASSHDDRGQTEAFF.

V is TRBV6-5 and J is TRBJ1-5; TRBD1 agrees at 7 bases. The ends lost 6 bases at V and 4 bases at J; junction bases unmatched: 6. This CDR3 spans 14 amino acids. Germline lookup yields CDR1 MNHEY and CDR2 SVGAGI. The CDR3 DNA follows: TGTGCCAGCAGCCGGGACAGCTTAAATCAGCCCCAGCATTTT. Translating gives CASSRDSLNQPQHF.

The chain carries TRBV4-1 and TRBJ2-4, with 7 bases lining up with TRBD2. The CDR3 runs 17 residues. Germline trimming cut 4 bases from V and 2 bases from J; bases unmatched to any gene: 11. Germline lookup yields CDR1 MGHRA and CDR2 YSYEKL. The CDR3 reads CASSPGGGRGTKNIQYF. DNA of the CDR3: TGCGCCAGCAGCCCTGGGGGAGGGAGAGGAACCAAAAACATTCAGTACTTC.

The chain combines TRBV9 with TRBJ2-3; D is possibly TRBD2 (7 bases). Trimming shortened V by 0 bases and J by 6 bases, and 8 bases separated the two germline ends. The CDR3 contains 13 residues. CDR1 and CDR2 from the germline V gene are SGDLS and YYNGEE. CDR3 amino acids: CASSVEGGDTQYF. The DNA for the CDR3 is TGTGCCAGCAGCGTAGAGGGGGGGGATACGCAGTATTTT.

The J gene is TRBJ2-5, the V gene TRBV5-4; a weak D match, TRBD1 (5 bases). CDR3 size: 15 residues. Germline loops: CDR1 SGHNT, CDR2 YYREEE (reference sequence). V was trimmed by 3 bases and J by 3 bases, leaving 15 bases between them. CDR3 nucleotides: TGTGCCAGCAGCTCTCAGGGTTTTGCCGAAGAGACCCAGTACTTC. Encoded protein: CASSSQGFAEETQYF.

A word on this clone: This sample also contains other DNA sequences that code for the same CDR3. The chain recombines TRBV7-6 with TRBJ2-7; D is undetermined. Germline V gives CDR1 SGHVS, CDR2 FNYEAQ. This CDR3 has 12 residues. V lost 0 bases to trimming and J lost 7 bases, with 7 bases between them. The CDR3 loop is CASSLAGGEQYF. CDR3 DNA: TGTGCCAGCAGCTTAGCAGGCGGTGAGCAGTACTTC.

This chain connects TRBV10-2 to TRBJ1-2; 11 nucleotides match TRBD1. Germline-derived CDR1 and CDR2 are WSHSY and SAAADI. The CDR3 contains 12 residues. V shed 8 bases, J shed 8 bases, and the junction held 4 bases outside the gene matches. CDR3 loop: CASGQGAQGYTF. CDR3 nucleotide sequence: TGCGCCAGCGGACAGGGGGCTCAGGGCTACACCTTC.

In DNA, the CDR3 is TGTGCCAGCAGTTGGGGAGAAGGCAATCAGCCCCAGCATTTT. It translates to CASSWGEGNQPQHF. This sequence joins TRBV6-1 and TRBJ1-5, with D unresolved. Deletions cut 5 bases from V and 2 bases from J, with 10 bases between. Germline V gives CDR1 MNHNS, CDR2 SASEGT. The CDR3 spans 14 residues.

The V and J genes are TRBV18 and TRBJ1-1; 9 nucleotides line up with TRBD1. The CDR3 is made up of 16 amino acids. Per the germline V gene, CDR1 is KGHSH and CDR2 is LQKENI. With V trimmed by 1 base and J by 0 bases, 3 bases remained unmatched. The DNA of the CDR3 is TGTGCCAGCTCACCACGGGACAGGGTCATGAACACTGAAGCTTTCTTT. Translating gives CASSPRDRVMNTEAFF.

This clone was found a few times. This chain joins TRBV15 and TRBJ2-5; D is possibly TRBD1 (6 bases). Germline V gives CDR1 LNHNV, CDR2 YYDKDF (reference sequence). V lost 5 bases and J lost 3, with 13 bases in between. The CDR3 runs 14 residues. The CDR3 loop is CATSFGQIKETQYF. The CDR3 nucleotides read TGTGCCACCAGCTTTGGACAGATTAAAGAGACCCAGTACTTC.